The 2 T cell receptor beta chains reported below all come from one sample, sequenced in a study of vaccination and CD4 T cells after COVID-19. Their recognized antigens are unknown. With the Oncomine TCR Beta short-read assay, DNA from cultured CD4+ T cells was sequenced. In TCRdb, the PCR reads were re-called with MiXCR into one record per CDR3 protein. The sample carries about 12,000 distinct CDR3 sequences, roughly 58% recorded once. Treatment noted: roughly 10-day PBMC culture with coronavirus spike peptide pools or control peptides (ViraFEST assay). Sequenced sample: CD4+ T cells from blood, cultured in vitro. The receptor source for this set is a human donor who had recovered from COVID-19.

The V gene is TRBV28, the J gene TRBJ1-3; 11 positions match TRBD1. Germline CDR1 reads MDHEN; CDR2 reads SYDVKM. The CDR3 has 16 amino acids. V trimming: 4 bases; J trimming: 6 bases; junction bases outside the gene matches: 8. CDR3 nucleotides: TGTGCCAGCAGTTCGCCGGGACAGGGGGGCGTAAACACCATATATTTT. This codes for CASSSPGQGGVNTIYF.

This rearrangement joins TRBV5-4 to TRBJ2-7; maybe TRBD2 (6 bases). CDR3 length: 14 residues. The V end was cut by 3 bases, the J end by 2 bases, with 12 bases between. Germline CDR1 and CDR2: SGHNT and YYREEE (reference sequence). The CDR3 DNA reads TGTGCCAGCAGCTCCGGGACTTCTGCCTACGAGCAGTACTTC. It is translated as CASSSGTSAYEQYF.